This is a list of T cell receptor beta chains from one sample in a study of T cell responses to AZD1222 COVID-19 vaccine. Some clones are missing from TCRdb's copy, which holds only in-frame ones; the method was immunoSEQ multiplex PCR. The sample records roughly 100,000 clones, approximately 89% being singletons. The input for sequencing was peripheral blood, taken on day 0 of AZD1222 vaccination. The receptors originated from an adult in good health. Each CDR3 is given with its conserved first and last residue. D genes are given only for firm matches. Rows may omit the clone size; those that give it use once, few, many or a size class.

once,TRBV3-1/TRBV3-2,NA,TRBJ1-1,TGTGCCAGCAGCCATACAGACACTGAAGCTTTCTTT,CASSHTDTEAFF
NA,TRBV18,NA,TRBJ1-2,TGTGCCAGCTCACTACTGGCCCAAGAGGAGTATGGCTACACCTTC,CASSLLAQEEYGYTF
NA,TRBV29-1,NA,TRBJ2-7,TGCAGCGTTGAAGACGCCTACGAGCAGTACTTC,CSVEDAYEQYF
NA,TRBV6-2/TRBV6-3,NA,TRBJ1-2,TGTGCCAGCAGCCCCGGGGGGGGCGCAGGGAATGGCTACACCTTC,CASSPGGGAGNGYTF
NA,TRBV7-2,NA,TRBJ1-1,TGTGCCAGCAGCTTAACGGGGAACACTGAAGCTTTCTTT,CASSLTGNTEAFF
once,TRBV10-3,TRBD1,TRBJ1-1,TGTGCCATCAGACTCCAGGGGGCGCGAGGCACTGAAGCTTTCTTT,CAIRLQGARGTEAFF
NA,TRBV18,NA,TRBJ2-7,TGTGCCAGCAGACCCCAGGGGACGAGCTACGAGCAGTACTTC,CASRPQGTSYEQYF
NA,TRBV30,NA,TRBJ1-1,TGTGCCTGGAGTCGGAAGGGGGACACTGAAGCTTTCTTT,CAWSRKGDTEAFF
NA,TRBV6-5,NA,TRBJ1-2,TGTGCCATAGGGGGGGACGTTGGGAGGGGCGGCTACACCTTC,CAIGGDVGRGGYTF
NA,TRBV7-9,TRBD1,TRBJ1-5,TGTGCCAGCAGCGTAACAGGGGGCGCAGATCAGCCCCAGCATTTT,CASSVTGGADQPQHF
NA,TRBV7-2,TRBD1,TRBJ2-1,TGTGCCAGCAGCTGGACAGGGAACAATGAGCAGTTCTTC,CASSWTGNNEQFF
NA,TRBV6-5,NA,TRBJ2-5,TGTGCCAGCAGTTACGGGACTTTCACCCAAGAGACCCAGTACTTC,CASSYGTFTQETQYF
NA,TRBV7-8,NA,TRBJ1-6,TGTGCCAGCAGCTTAGCGGATGAGGGATCTTCACCCCTCCACTTT,CASSLADEGSSPLHF
NA,TRBV27,NA,TRBJ1-2,TGTGCCAGCAGTCGAACGGATCGTTTCCTCTATGGCTACACCTTC,CASSRTDRFLYGYTF
once,TRBV29-1,TRBD1,TRBJ1-2,TGCAGCGTAGCCGGGACAGGGAGCTATGGCTACACCTTC,CSVAGTGSYGYTF
NA,TRBV3-1/TRBV3-2,NA,TRBJ2-7,TGTGCCAGCAGCCTTAGCGGATCCTACGAGCAGTACTTC,CASSLSGSYEQYF
NA,TRBV9,NA,TRBJ2-1,TGTGCCAGCAGCGCACGGGACACGGAATACAATGAGCAGTTCTTC,CASSARDTEYNEQFF
NA,TRBV5-6,NA,TRBJ1-3,TGTGCCAGCAGCATCGGACAGAACTCTGGAAACACCATATATTTT,CASSIGQNSGNTIYF
NA,TRBV6-2/TRBV6-3,TRBD1,TRBJ2-1,TGTGCCAGCAGTTATACCCAGGGGGAAGTTGGTGAGCAGTTCTTC,CASSYTQGEVGEQFF
NA,TRBV6-5,NA,TRBJ2-1,TGTGCCAGCAGTCGGGACGACTACAATGAGCAGTTCTTC,CASSRDDYNEQFF
NA,TRBV10-3,NA,TRBJ1-1,TGTGCCGCAAATCAGGGCGGCACTGAAGCTTTCTTT,CAANQGGTEAFF
NA,TRBV27,NA,TRBJ1-6,TGTGCCAGCAGAAAAATTCCCGAGGGGCATAATTCACCCCTCCACTTT,CASRKIPEGHNSPLHF
few,TRBV7-9,TRBD2,TRBJ2-5,TGTGCCAGCAGCGCCTTACTAGCGAGGTTCCAAGAGACCCAGTACTTC,CASSALLARFQETQYF
NA,TRBV12-5,NA,TRBJ2-2,TGTGCTAGTTCCCCAGGGCCCGGGGAGCTGTTTTTT,CASSPGPGELFF
NA,TRBV10-3,NA,TRBJ2-7,TGTGCCATCACCGCGGGACTGAGCTCCTACGAGCAGTACTTC,CAITAGLSSYEQYF
NA,TRBV18,NA,TRBJ1-1,TGTGCCAGCTCACCTAGGGTCGAAGCTTTCTTT,CASSPRVEAFF
NA,TRBV7-6,TRBD1,TRBJ1-2,TGTGCCAGCAGCTCGACAGGGGGGGAGGATGGCTACACCTTC,CASSSTGGEDGYTF
NA,TRBV29-1,NA,TRBJ2-5,TGCAGCGTTGATAGGGGTATGGAGACCCAGTACTTC,CSVDRGMETQYF
NA,TRBV18,NA,TRBJ2-7,TGTGCCAGCTCACCGCTAGGGACGGGCGAGCAGTACTTC,CASSPLGTGEQYF
NA,TRBV18,NA,TRBJ2-7,TGTGCCAGCTCACCAAAATACGGGGGTTTAGACTACGAGCAGTACTTC,CASSPKYGGLDYEQYF
NA,TRBV27,NA,TRBJ1-2,TGTGCCAGCAGTTTATCGGGGAATGGCTACACCTTC,CASSLSGNGYTF
NA,TRBV6-2/TRBV6-3,NA,TRBJ2-3,TGTGCCAGCAGTTACGTGGCCCCACCAGCGGGCGGGTCAGGGACGCAGTATTTT,CASSYVAPPAGGSGTQYF
NA,TRBV7-2,NA,TRBJ2-7,TGTGCCAGCAGCATTGGGGGGCTGTACGAGCAGTACTTC,CASSIGGLYEQYF
NA,TRBV12-3/TRBV12-4,TRBD1,TRBJ1-2,TGTGCCAGCGCACAGGGGGACGGCTATGGCTACACCTTC,CASAQGDGYGYTF
NA,TRBV27,NA,TRBJ1-2,TGTGCCAGCAGTTCCCCAGGAGCTAACTATGGCTACACCTTC,CASSSPGANYGYTF
NA,TRBV19,NA,TRBJ2-1,TGTGCCAGTAGTATAGCCCAGGGGAGGGGTGAGCAGTTCTTC,CASSIAQGRGEQFF
once,TRBV19,TRBD1,TRBJ1-1,TGTGCCAGTAGTATAGTGCAGGGGGAAGCTGCTTTCTTT,CASSIVQGEAAFF
NA,TRBV10-1,NA,TRBJ2-5,TGCGCCAGCAGTAAGGAACCAGAGGGGGAGACCCAGTACTTC,CASSKEPEGETQYF
NA,TRBV7-8,TRBD2,TRBJ2-3,TGTGCCAGCAGCCCGAAGACTAGCGGGAGGGCAGATACGCAGTATTTT,CASSPKTSGRADTQYF
NA,TRBV24-1,NA,TRBJ1-4,TGTGCCACCAGTGACACGAGGGGATCTAATGAAAAACTGTTTTTT,CATSDTRGSNEKLFF
NA,TRBV7-6,NA,TRBJ2-7,TGTGCCAGCAGCTCCGCTGGTTTGACAGATTCCTACGAGCAGTACTTC,CASSSAGLTDSYEQYF
NA,TRBV30,NA,TRBJ1-3,TGTGCCTGGAGTGTCCGGGCGGGATTGGGAAACACCATATATTTT,CAWSVRAGLGNTIYF
once,TRBV2,NA,TRBJ2-3,TGTGCCAGCAGTGAACCTAACACAGATACGCAGTATTTT,CASSEPNTDTQYF
NA,TRBV9,NA,TRBJ1-2,TGTGCCAGCAGCGTAGCGGCAGGATTTTATGGCTACACCTTC,CASSVAAGFYGYTF
NA,TRBV6-2/TRBV6-3,NA,TRBJ2-1,TGTGCCGGCAGTACTTATAATGAGCAGTTCTTC,CAGSTYNEQFF